This entry lists 22 T cell receptor beta chains sequenced from one sample in a study of regulatory T cells in long-lasting Graves disease. The time point was: persistent/refractory GD, antithyroid drugs over 5 years with positive TRAb. Construction of the TCR library relied on RNA isolated from PBMCs. Arm-PCR of CDR3 regions and iRepertoire HTBI primers were the basis on which TCR beta libraries were built. TCRdb called the multiplex PCR reads again in MiXCR, with one record for every CDR3 protein. The profile shows about 460,000 distinct CDR3 sequences, about 22% of them singletons. This material consisted of peripheral blood mononuclear cells (PBMCs), taken when the disease was refractory, from a patient treated with antithyroid drugs. The receptors derive from a female donor with Graves disease.

In its sample, this clonotype was seen a few times. The rearrangement links TRBV19 to TRBJ1-2; no clear D gene. Germline loops: CDR1 LNHDA, CDR2 SQIVND (reference sequence). CDR3 size: 12 residues. Deletions cut 4 bases from V and 6 bases from J, with 9 bases between. The CDR3 region has the DNA TGTGCCAGTAGTAAGGTGGTGGATGGCTACACCTTC. It specifies CASSKVVDGYTF.

This clonotype appeared many times. The chain combines TRBV12-3 or TRBV12-4 with TRBJ1-2; D possibly corresponds to TRBD1 (5 bases). The CDR3 contains 13 residues. The germline V and J ends were trimmed by 7 bases and 7 bases, with 16 bases remaining between them. In nucleotides, the CDR3 is TGTGCCAGCACCTGGAGAGGGGCCCGTGGCTACACCTTC. Its protein is CASTWRGARGYTF.

Many counts were recorded for this clonotype. The rearrangement joins TRBV7-8 to TRBJ1-5; a possible D gene is TRBD1 (5 bases). The V and J ends lost 3 bases and 2 bases respectively, with 11 bases between them. This CDR3 spans 15 amino acids. The germline CDR1 and CDR2 sequences are SGHVS and FQNEAQ. The CDR3 spells CASSFSPGRNQPQHF. For the CDR3, the DNA is TGTGCCAGCAGCTTCAGTCCGGGGCGCAATCAGCCCCAGCATTTT.

The chain links TRBV7-2 to TRBJ2-7, with TRBD1 matching 7 bases. CDR1 is SGHTA, CDR2 FQGNSA, per germline. The trim removed 5 bases at V and 3 bases at J, leaving 10 bases unmatched. This CDR3 region has 15 residues. The CDR3 region is CASSIDRAQDYEQYF. The CDR3, as DNA: TGTGCCAGCAGCATAGACAGGGCGCAAGACTACGAGCAGTACTTC.

This clonotype was counted at least ten times. This chain connects TRBV6-5 to TRBJ1-2, with a weak D call TRBD1 (6 bases). Germline V lookup: CDR1 MNHEY, CDR2 SVGAGI. The V gene lost 0 bases and the J gene lost 8 bases, with 16 bases spanning the gap. This CDR3 is built from 15 residues. In DNA form, the CDR3 reads TGTGCCAGCAGTTACTCGACAGGCTATGATGGGGGCTACACCTTC. As protein: CASSYSTGYDGGYTF.

This clonotype was observed a few times. The CDR3 sequence is CASSKGTESYGYTF. CDR3 in DNA: TGTGCCAGTAGTAAGGGGACGGAGTCATATGGCTACACCTTC. The chain uses TRBV19 and TRBJ1-2, with D perhaps matching TRBD1 (5 bases). CDR3 length: 14 amino acids. CDR1 and CDR2 (germline): LNHDA, SQIVND (reference sequence). The germline V and J ends were trimmed by 4 bases and 5 bases, with 14 bases remaining between them.

This clonotype has at least ten counts. V and J are TRBV28 and TRBJ1-2; TRBD1 is a possible D gene (5 bases). There are 16 residues in the CDR3. V was trimmed by 3 bases and J by 2 bases, leaving 16 bases between them. The germline V gene has CDR1 MDHEN and CDR2 SYDVKM. CDR3 nucleotide sequence: TGTGCCAGCAGTTTGGGGGACCTCAGGAGCAACTATGGCTACACCTTC. This codes for CASSLGDLRSNYGYTF.

The V and J genes are TRBV6-1 and TRBJ2-2; maybe TRBD1 (5 bases). V was trimmed by 7 bases and J by 4 bases, leaving 16 bases between them. In germline, CDR1 is MNHNS, CDR2 SASEGT. The CDR3 extends over 15 amino acids. The chain's CDR3 is CASMGYRTTTGELFF. CDR3 in DNA: TGTGCCAGCATGGGGTACCGGACAACCACCGGGGAGCTGTTTTTT.

The chain employs TRBV6-4 and TRBJ1-1; D gene uncertain. The CDR3 is 13 amino acids. V lost 4 bases, J lost 3 bases, and 9 bases lay in between. Germline V gene data show CDR1 as MRHNA and CDR2 as SNTAGT. This CDR3 is CASSAEQHTEAFF. CDR3 nucleotides: TGTGCCAGCAGTGCGGAACAGCACACTGAAGCTTTCTTT.

This chain links TRBV10-1 with TRBJ1-1, with D hard to call. In germline, CDR1 is WNHNN, CDR2 SYGVQD (reference sequence). V lost 7 bases, J lost 2 bases, and 11 bases lay in between. This CDR3 region has 13 residues. CDR3 sequence reads: CASINRINTEAFF. CDR3 in DNA: TGCGCCAGCATAAACAGAATCAACACTGAAGCTTTCTTT.

This clonotype was seen many times. The V and J genes are TRBV14 and TRBJ2-7, with 10 bases identical to TRBD1. The CDR3 runs to 14 residues. Trimming at V came to 4 bases and at J to 7 bases, leaving 7 bases not matched to a gene. Germline values: CDR1 SGHDN, CDR2 FVKESK. The CDR3 DNA reads TGTGCCAGCAGCCTTCGACAGGGGGCAGGGGAGCAGTACTTC. Amino acids: CASSLRQGAGEQYF.

This clonotype was observed at least ten times. This chain uses TRBV12-3 or TRBV12-4 with TRBJ2-5; D is possibly TRBD2 (6 bases). With 6 bases removed from V and 2 bases from J, the gap between germline ends came to 19 bases. This CDR3 has 16 residues. The CDR3 DNA sequence: TGTGCCAGCAGCCCCGGGGTAGCGGAGATACAAGAGACCCAGTACTTC. It encodes CASSPGVAEIQETQYF.

This clonotype was seen ten or more times. The chain couples TRBV12-3 or TRBV12-4 to TRBJ1-1; D not resolved. The CDR3 contains 11 residues. The V end lost 5 bases, the J end lost 7 bases, and 8 bases lay between the germline ends. The CDR3 reads CASSGGIEAFF. The CDR3 DNA follows: TGTGCCAGCAGTGGAGGTATTGAAGCTTTCTTT.

There are many counts of this clonotype. DNA of the CDR3: TGCAGTGCCAGTCTAGCCAGCATGAACACTGAAGCTTTCTTT. Its translation: CSASLASMNTEAFF. The chain joins TRBV20-1 to TRBJ1-1; D remains unclear. Germline V gene data show CDR1 as DFQATT and CDR2 as SNEGSKA (reference sequence). The CDR3 runs 14 residues. V lost 6 bases, J lost 0 bases, and 14 bases lay in between.

This clonotype has ten or more counts. V usage is TRBV12-3 or TRBV12-4 and J usage is TRBJ2-7, with TRBD1 identical over 9 bases. This CDR3 contains 14 residues. The V segment lost 5 bases and the J segment 3 bases; nucleotides outside the gene matches: 5. As DNA, the CDR3 is TGTGCCAGCAGTCCACAGGGGGCGGTCTACGAGCAGTACTTC. This encodes CASSPQGAVYEQYF.

Note on this clonotype: This may stem from a read error, because a much larger clone lies one nucleotide away. CDR3 protein: CASSYSIGVWGQSQHF. The CDR3 nucleotides read TGTGCCAGCAGTTACTCGATCGGGGTATGGGGTCAGTCCCAGCATTTT. The chain combines TRBV6-5 with TRBJ1-5; D is uncertain. From germline, CDR1 is MNHEY and CDR2 SVGAGI. The CDR3 spans 16 residues.

This clonotype was seen ten or more times. The chain joins TRBV28 to TRBJ2-7; tentatively, D is TRBD2 (5 bases). The CDR3 is 15 amino acids. V lost 2 bases and J 0 bases, leaving 11 bases between the germline ends. Germline V gene data show CDR1 as MDHEN and CDR2 as SYDVKM. CDR3 residues: CASSLVGLGSYEQYF. The CDR3 bases are TGTGCCAGCAGTTTAGTTGGACTTGGCTCCTACGAGCAGTACTTC.

The V call is TRBV11-2, the J call TRBJ2-2; perhaps TRBD2 as D (6 bases). This CDR3 is built from 17 residues. CDR1 SGHAT and CDR2 FQNNGV come from the germline V gene. V was shortened by 1 base and J by 5 bases, with 17 bases between the two germline ends. DNA for the CDR3: TGTGCCAGCAGCTTAGTAGGGGTCAGGAGGGTTACCGGGGAGCTGTTTTTT. This gives the protein CASSLVGVRRVTGELFF.

This clonotype was picked up many times. The chain has TRBV28 and TRBJ2-7; tentatively, D is TRBD1 (5 bases). The CDR3 totals 14 residues. With 1 base removed from V and 6 bases from J, the gap between germline ends came to 13 bases. Germline V CDR1 and CDR2: MDHEN, SYDVKM. The CDR3 nucleotides are TGTGCCAGCAGTTTATCCTCCAGGGCCGTCGAGCAGTACTTC. Its translation: CASSLSSRAVEQYF. The variable domain in full, completed from reference TRBV28 and TRBJ2-7, reads DVKVTQSSRYLVKRTGEKVFLECVQDMDHENMFWYRQDPGLGLRLIYFSYDVKMKEKGDIPEGYSVSREKKERFSLILESASTNQTSMYLCASSLSSRAVEQYFGPGTRLTVT.

This clonotype occurred many times. The V and J genes are TRBV2 and TRBJ1-5, with D hard to call. The CDR3 sequence is 14 residues long. V was shortened by 6 bases and J by 0 bases, with 9 bases between the two germline ends. Germline V lookup: CDR1 SNHLY, CDR2 FYNNEI. CDR3 nucleotides: TGTGCCAGCAGCGAGGCGGATAGCAATCAGCCCCAGCATTTT. Translated: CASSEADSNQPQHF.

Concerning this clonotype itself: The junction differs from germline at one of its ends, possibly a read error. The rearrangement joins TRBV7-6 to TRBJ2-7, with TRBD1 as a possible D gene (5 bases). Per the germline V gene, CDR1 is SGHVS and CDR2 is FNYEAQ. This CDR3 spans 12 amino acids. This CDR3 reads CASSFRGYEQHF. The CDR3, as DNA: TGTGCCAGCAGCTTTAGGGGCTACGAGCAGCACTTC.

This clonotype was observed many times. Its ends do not fully match the called genes, so a read error is possible. The chain has TRBV19 and TRBJ1-2, with TRBD1 matching over 7 bases. The length of the CDR3 is 12 residues. Germline assignment: CDR1 LNHDA and CDR2 SQIVND (reference sequence). CDR3 region: CASSRDSYGYTF. The CDR3 DNA reads TGTGCCAGCAGTAGGGACAGCTATGGCTACACCTTC.